Below are 6 T cell receptor beta chains sequenced from a single sample in a study of blood T cell repertoires in COVID-19. The table came from immunoSEQ multiplex PCR; TCRdb's copy has only in-frame clones and leaves some out. The sample carries around 230,000 clones, 80% to 90% recorded once. Sample: PBMCs or T cells enriched from blood (not recorded which). These receptors were taken from a woman in her forties with acute COVID-19.

CDR3 region: CASSLFGNEQFF. DNA of the CDR3: TGTGCCAGCAGCTTGTTCGGGAATGAGCAGTTCTTC. The chain uses TRBV5-5 and TRBJ2-1; D not resolved. The CDR3 sequence is 12 residues long. The germline gives CDR1 SGHKS, CDR2 YYEKEE (reference sequence). Trimming cost V 1 base and J 7 bases, with 6 bases left between them.

This clone was seen a handful of times. The gene calls are TRBV5-1 and TRBJ1-4; TRBD1 matches 9 bases. The CDR3 has 17 amino acids. Germline lookup yields CDR1 SGHRS and CDR2 YFSETQ. The trim removed 4 bases at V and 10 bases at J, leaving 17 bases unmatched. The CDR3 DNA follows: TGCGCCAGCAGCCGGGACAGGGAAGGGTATAGTCAGCGAAAACTGTTTTTT. Protein: CASSRDREGYSQRKLFF.

This chain joins TRBV5-3 and TRBJ2-7; TRBD1 might be the D (5 bases). TRBV5-3 has ORF status, its function being uncertain. V was shortened by 10 bases and J by 1 base, with 12 bases between the two germline ends. The CDR3 consists of 12 residues. The CDR3 region is CAGKQVSYEQYF. The DNA of the CDR3 is TGTGCCGGAAAACAGGTGTCCTACGAGCAGTACTTC.

J is TRBJ2-6 and V is TRBV11-2; D remains ambiguous. Per germline, CDR1 SGHAT and CDR2 FQNNGV. This CDR3 region has 13 residues. V lost 6 bases and J lost 1, with 4 bases in between. This CDR3 reads CASSMSGANVLTF. CDR3 bases: TGTGCCAGCAGTATGTCTGGGGCCAACGTCCTGACTTTC.

The CDR3 coding sequence is TGTGCCAGCAGCTTAGTTCGGGGAGATAACACAGATACGCAGTATTTT. Residues: CASSLVRGDNTDTQYF. The V and J genes are TRBV7-9 and TRBJ2-3, with D perhaps TRBD2 (5 bases). Trimming pared 1 base from V and 2 bases from J, leaving 13 bases between. The germline V gene has CDR1 SEHNR and CDR2 FQNEAQ (reference sequence). This CDR3 spans 16 amino acids.

V is TRBV27 and J is TRBJ1-1, with 7 bases fitting TRBD1. V was pared by 5 bases and J by 5 bases, with 11 bases of the junction left unmatched. This CDR3 contains 15 residues. The germline V gene encodes CDR1 MNHEY and CDR2 SMNVEV (reference sequence). CDR3: CASSDARGRGTEAFF. DNA for the CDR3: TGTGCCAGCAGTGACGCAAGGGGGCGGGGTACTGAAGCTTTCTTT.